This is a list of T cell receptor beta chains from one sample in a study of metastatic and nonmetastatic thyroid tumors. TCRdb re-analyzed the PCR reads through MiXCR. Of about 59,000 clones detected, just under 30% appear once; the ten largest clones hold around a sixth. The sample consisted of blood. The origin of the receptors is a female donor with papillary thyroid cancer or a benign thyroid nodule (not recorded which). Some clones in this sample may be carry-over from other donors' samples. The CDR3 runs from the conserved cysteine through the conserved F or W. Each record gives: J gene, V gene, CDR3 protein.

>TRBJ2-7|TRBV6-2/TRBV6-3
CASSPPLDRGSYEQYF
>TRBJ1-5|TRBV15
CATSRLDQPQHF
>TRBJ1-2|TRBV20-1
CSALGQRSNYGYTF
>TRBJ2-3|TRBV6-1
CASTNPYEASTDTQYF
>TRBJ2-2|TRBV30
CAWIRGQGGSGELFF
>TRBJ2-2|TRBV6-1
CAGQGASTGELFF
>TRBJ1-5|TRBV6-1
CASRKTPGPQHF
>TRBJ2-7|TRBV10-2
CASSESGQAYEQYF
>TRBJ2-3|TRBV24-1
CATSTQLSIDTQYF
>TRBJ2-7|TRBV11-1
CASSSLQAKGPYEQYF
>TRBJ2-7|TRBV28
CASLGSPYEQYF
>TRBJ1-5|TRBV6-1
CASSEDRTGEGNQPQHF
>TRBJ2-5|TRBV11-2
CASSSLGGAGETQYF
>TRBJ1-5|TRBV7-2
CASSWGNQPQHF
>TRBJ2-7|TRBV27
CASSLSPRTYEQYF
>TRBJ1-1|TRBV10-2
CASSAGDSEAFF
>TRBJ1-4|TRBV12-3/TRBV12-4
CASSFSLQGHEKLFF
>TRBJ2-7|TRBV6-1
CASSVEQGFYEQYF
>TRBJ2-1|TRBV10-1
CASSEVRNEQFF
>TRBJ2-2|TRBV6-1
CASVGGPDTGELFF
>TRBJ2-5|TRBV11-2
CASSPPGQLAGRETQYF
>TRBJ2-3|TRBV20-1
CSADRGGVDTQYF
>TRBJ2-7|TRBV6-1
CASSESYYEQYF
>TRBJ2-5|TRBV5-1
CASSLRGNVIQETQYF
>TRBJ2-5|TRBV20-1
CSALARGIQETQYF
>TRBJ1-2|TRBV28
CASAGQGGGYTF
>TRBJ1-2|TRBV13
CASSSRDRAPGGYTF
>TRBJ2-7|TRBV6-1
CASRGTGSYEQYF
>TRBJ1-2|TRBV6-1
CASSGKLDGYTF
>TRBJ2-2|TRBV12-3/TRBV12-4
CASTTGLAGDGELFF
>TRBJ1-1|TRBV28
CASKQVSTEAFF
>TRBJ2-7|TRBV5-1
CASSGGLAGRTGEQYF
>TRBJ2-7|TRBV18
CASSPRQGVYEQYF
>TRBJ2-3|TRBV19
CASSIYGSSTDTQYF
>TRBJ1-2|TRBV28
CAISLGTSFTNVGYTF
>TRBJ2-1|TRBV20-1
CSASEGQGNDQFF
>TRBJ1-2|TRBV6-1
CASISDQGSWGGYTF
>TRBJ1-1|TRBV28
CASQTGGLNTEAFF
>TRBJ2-7|TRBV4-1
CASSQDETSGRSGQYF
>TRBJ2-5|TRBV5-1
CASSLFSYETQYF
>TRBJ2-3|TRBV12-3/TRBV12-4
CASSDPTSGITDTQYF
>TRBJ1-1|TRBV12-3/TRBV12-4
CASSLNQGLNTEAFF
>TRBJ2-1|TRBV7-2
CASSLAGTLAYNEQFF
>TRBJ2-7|TRBV10-2
CASRRDRALTYEQYF
>TRBJ2-7|TRBV4-1
CASSQLTGLAGGSYEQYF
>TRBJ2-1|TRBV20-1
CSALLAGVEQFF
>TRBJ2-1|TRBV30
CAWRLSSYNEQFF
>TRBJ2-2|TRBV11-2
CASSPAFQGELFF